These 20 T cell receptor beta chains originate from one sample sequenced in a study of T cells in localized non-small cell lung cancer. Profiling relied on immunoSEQ multiplex PCR, and the TCRdb table lists in-frame clones only, not all of them. Of 1,500 to 2,000 clones in the sample, less than 30% were seen once. This sample comprised normal lung tissue next to the tumor, obtained before any cancer treatment. The source is a female donor aged 60 or older with stage I lung adenocarcinoma.

Here the CDR3 DNA reads TGTGCCTGGAGTGTACAGGGGAGAAATGAAAAACTGTTTTTT. Its translation: CAWSVQGRNEKLFF. The gene calls are TRBV30 and TRBJ1-4; 7 bases map to TRBD1. CDR3 size: 14 residues. V lost 0 bases and J lost 5; bases outside the gene matches: 3. Germline values: CDR1 GTSNPN, CDR2 SVGIG (reference sequence).

This clone was counted a few times. CDR3 DNA: TGTGCCAGCAGTCCCGCAGGGTTGACTGGAAACACCATATATTTT. This translates into CASSPAGLTGNTIYF. V and J are TRBV28 and TRBJ1-3; D might be TRBD1 (5 bases). With 5 bases removed from V and 2 bases from J, the gap between germline ends came to 13 bases. CDR3 size: 15 residues. Germline CDR1 and CDR2: MDHEN and SYDVKM. Full variable domain (rest looked up from reference TRBV28 and TRBJ1-3): DVKVTQSSRYLVKRTGEKVFLECVQDMDHENMFWYRQDPGLGLRLIYFSYDVKMKEKGDIPEGYSVSREKKERFSLILESASTNQTSMYLCASSPAGLTGNTIYFGEGSWLTVV.

The genes are TRBV11-3 and TRBJ2-7; TRBD2 is a possible D gene (6 bases). In germline, CDR1 is SGHNT, CDR2 YENEEA. CDR3 length: 15 residues. V was pared by 2 bases and J by 2 bases, with 13 bases between. The CDR3 bases are TGTGCCAGCAGCTTAAAATCCGGACTAACCTACGAGCAGTACTTC. Its protein product is CASSLKSGLTYEQYF.

This clone was observed a handful of times. The chain has TRBV6-8 and TRBJ1-2; 8 bases are a match to TRBD1. Germline values: CDR1 MNHGY, CDR2 SAAAGT. Trimming took 4 bases from V and 2 from J; bases not matched to a gene: 3. The CDR3 contains 14 residues. The CDR3: CASSLDRENYGYTF. The DNA for the CDR3 is TGTGCCAGCAGTTTGGACAGGGAGAACTATGGCTACACCTTC.

In its sample, this clone is large. This sequence joins TRBV28 and TRBJ1-5; no firm D call. CDR1 and CDR2 from the germline V gene are MDHEN and SYDVKM. Trimming pared 6 bases from V and 9 bases from J, leaving 15 bases between. CDR3 length: 13 residues. CDR3 sequence (DNA): TGTGCCAGCAGAGGAAGGATCCGGTGGCCCCAGCATTTT. This codes for CASRGRIRWPQHF.

This clone was counted only a few times. The chain joins TRBV10-1 to TRBJ2-3; D unclear. Germline CDR1 and CDR2: WNHNN and SYGVQD (reference sequence). Trimming shortened V by 10 bases and J by 0 bases, and 14 bases separated the two germline ends. The CDR3 consists of 14 residues. CDR3 DNA sequence: TGCGCCACCGCACCTAGTGTAAGCACAGATACGCAGTATTTT. This sequence encodes CATAPSVSTDTQYF.

V usage is TRBV5-1 and J usage is TRBJ2-1, with 7 nucleotides matching TRBD2. CDR3 length: 15 amino acids. Germline CDR1 and CDR2: SGHRS and YFSETQ. J was trimmed by 6 bases and V by 9 bases; bases with no gene match: 15. CDR3 amino acids: CATSGGDPLSNEQFF. The CDR3 DNA reads as TGCGCCACTAGCGGAGGGGACCCCTTGTCCAATGAGCAGTTCTTC.

This clone was counted a few times. The rearrangement uses TRBV11-3 and TRBJ2-7; D ambiguous. The germline V gene has CDR1 SGHNT and CDR2 YENEEA. This CDR3 is 14 amino acids long. V was trimmed by 4 bases and J by 2 bases, leaving 12 bases between them. The CDR3 nucleotides are TGTGCCAGCAGCTCCCGAGATTCCCCCTACGAGCAGTACTTC. Translating gives CASSSRDSPYEQYF.

This rearrangement joins TRBV9 to TRBJ2-2, with 7 bases aligning to TRBD1. The CDR3 has 14 residues. Germline V gives CDR1 SGDLS, CDR2 YYNGEE. Trimming removed 5 bases from V and 0 bases from J; junction bases left unmatched: 1. CDR3 amino acids: CASRGQSNTGELFF. The CDR3 DNA reads as TGTGCCAGCAGGGGACAGTCGAACACCGGGGAGCTGTTTTTT.

This clone was seen a handful of times. The rearrangement links TRBV6-1 to TRBJ1-1; maybe TRBD1 (6 bases). Germline assignment: CDR1 MNHNS and CDR2 SASEGT. The V end lost 1 base, the J end lost 6 bases, and 12 bases lay between the germline ends. The length of the CDR3 is 14 residues. CDR3 amino acids: CASSEGAKGAEAFF. Written as DNA, the CDR3 is TGTGCCAGCAGTGAAGGGGCCAAGGGGGCTGAAGCTTTCTTT.

This clone was seen a handful of times. This rearrangement joins TRBV11-3 to TRBJ1-5, with no clear D. V was shortened by 6 bases and J by 4 bases, with 16 bases between the two germline ends. The V gene's germline CDR1 is SGHNT and CDR2 YENEEA. This CDR3 spans 15 amino acids. The CDR3 is CASSQSITLNQPQHF. The CDR3 DNA follows: TGTGCCAGCAGTCAAAGTATTACCCTGAATCAGCCCCAGCATTTT.

This clone has more than one count but fewer than ten. The CDR3 DNA follows: TGTGCCAGCGCGAATCCCACCGTGAGGGAGCAGTACTTC. Amino acids: CASANPTVREQYF. V usage is TRBV6-8 and J usage is TRBJ2-7; D uncertain. The CDR3 contains 13 residues. The V end was cut by 8 bases, the J end by 7 bases, with 18 bases between. Germline V CDR1 and CDR2: MNHGY, SAAAGT.

This clone counts as large (0.1 to 1%). The rearrangement joins TRBV19 to TRBJ2-7, with D perhaps TRBD1 or TRBD2 (5 bases each). V lost 2 bases and J 6 bases, leaving 14 bases between the germline ends. CDR3 length: 14 amino acids. In germline, CDR1 is LNHDA, CDR2 SQIVND (reference sequence). This CDR3 reads CASSIWDGLPEQYF. The CDR3 DNA reads as TGTGCCAGTAGTATATGGGACGGCCTTCCCGAGCAGTACTTC.

V usage is TRBV11-3 and J usage is TRBJ2-3; TRBD2 aligns across 11 bases. After removal of 2 bases from V and 6 bases from J, the junction contained 4 bases not matched to a gene. The germline CDR1 and CDR2 sequences are SGHNT and YENEEA. CDR3 length: 15 amino acids. CDR3 amino acids: CASSLTSGSYDTQYF. The CDR3 DNA is TGTGCCAGCAGCTTAACTAGCGGGAGTTACGATACGCAGTATTTT.

V is TRBV6-8 and J is TRBJ1-5; 9 bases agree with TRBD1. The CDR3 consists of 15 residues. J lost 7 bases, V lost 5 bases, and 9 bases had no gene match. The germline CDR1 and CDR2 sequences are MNHGY and SAAAGT. CDR3 in DNA: TGTGCCAGCAGTGGGGACAGGGACCGTAAGCAGCCCCAGCATTTT. Translating it yields CASSGDRDRKQPQHF.

Only a few counts were recorded for this clone. The chain uses TRBV30 and TRBJ2-3; D may be TRBD2 (7 bases). Trimming cost V 4 bases and J 3 bases, with 17 bases left between them. Germline V CDR1 and CDR2: GTSNPN, SVGIG (reference sequence). CDR3 size: 15 residues. For the CDR3, the DNA is TGTGCCTGGAATAGGGGGGGCGCGGGGACAGATACGCAGTATTTT. Amino acid sequence: CAWNRGGAGTDTQYF.

This clone has only a few counts. The chain joins TRBV11-3 to TRBJ1-3; D is unclear. The germline V gene encodes CDR1 SGHNT and CDR2 YENEEA. Trimming left V 1 base short and J 0 bases short, with 7 bases between. There are 15 residues in the CDR3. The CDR3 DNA sequence: TGTGCCAGCAGCTTAGGGGTCGTCTCTGGAAACACCATATATTTT. This gives the protein CASSLGVVSGNTIYF.

By proportion, this clone is medium-sized. The chain has TRBV19 and TRBJ2-5, with TRBD1 matching 8 bases. This CDR3 has 14 residues. After removal of 3 bases from V and 5 bases from J, the junction contained 5 bases not matched to a gene. Per the germline V gene, CDR1 is LNHDA and CDR2 is SQIVND (reference sequence). The CDR3: CASSIPNRGETQYF. The DNA of the CDR3 is TGTGCCAGTAGTATCCCTAACAGGGGGGAGACCCAGTACTTC.

The gene calls are TRBV5-1 and TRBJ1-1, with a tentative D call TRBD1 (5 bases). CDR3 length equals 14 residues. V was pared by 7 bases and J by 1 base, with 14 bases between. Germline assignment: CDR1 SGHRS and CDR2 YFSETQ. CDR3 bases: TGCGCCAGCTCGAGGGGACTGCAGAACACTGAAGCTTTCTTT. As protein: CASSRGLQNTEAFF.

In the case of this clone: The junction and the germline gene differ at one end; a read error may be behind it. CDR3 nucleotides: TGTGCCAGCACTTACTCAGGGACAGGGGCCTATAATTCACCCCTCCACTTT. Translating it yields CASTYSGTGAYNSPLHF. The rearrangement joins TRBV6-8 to TRBJ1-6; 10 bases match TRBD1. The CDR3 consists of 17 residues. The germline gives CDR1 MNHGY, CDR2 SAAAGT.